One TCR beta chain is described in this entry. Its antigen remains unknown. This specimen belongs to a study of PD-1 blockade in classical Hodgkin lymphoma. As to time point: newly diagnosed, previously untreated cHL patient sample. Using magnetic negative selection, the CD4+ T cells were separated out of thawed PBMCs. From germline, CDR1 is SGHTS and CDR2 YDEGEE. The length of the CDR3 is 17 residues. Trimming took 4 bases from V and 1 from J; bases not matched to a gene: 10. The method was immunoSEQ multiplex PCR; TCRdb's version includes in-frame clones alone and lacks a portion of them. The sample comprises more than 15,000 clones, about 86% of which are singletons, and 0.65% to 1% rests with the top ten. Overall study findings and caveats: Undefined causes, possibly disease activity or prior therapy, underlie the repertoire differences.

The sequenced sample consisted of CD4+ T cells from blood. The TCR sequence derives from a human donor with classical Hodgkin lymphoma. This rearrangement joins TRBV5-8 to TRBJ2-2, with 7 bases that match TRBD1. Written as DNA, the CDR3 is TGTGCCAGCAGCGCGACAGGGAAACTGTGGAACACCGGGGAGCTGTTTTTT. It translates to CASSATGKLWNTGELFF.